This T cell receptor beta chain was identified in a study of CD8+ T cells in alopecia areata. At the level of the study: Twice daily, treated patients received 5 to 10 mg of oral tofacitinib. The study, taken as a whole, reports: Higher clonality than in normal scalp was seen in lesional scalp, especially alopecia totalis/universalis.

CDR3 length equals 17 residues. Germline CDR1 and CDR2: MGHRA and YSYEKL. Trimming pared 4 bases from V and 0 bases from J, leaving 19 bases between. Researchers gathered lesional scalp punch biopsies and peripheral blood from patients with alopecia areata. On this clone itself: The antigen is unknown.

Extraction and reverse transcription of RNA yielded cDNA as the sequencing template. Data came from immunoSEQ multiplex PCR; TCRdb stores just in-frame clones and leaves some out. The sample consists of approximately 12,000 clones, approximately 65% of them appearing once. Sequencing was carried out using skin. The J gene is TRBJ2-7, the V gene TRBV4-1; D may be TRBD2 (5 bases). This TCR was recovered from a human donor with alopecia areata. As DNA, the CDR3 is TGCGCCAGCAGCCCTACGATAGTTGCGGGCGACTCCTACGAGCAGTACTTC. Translation gives CASSPTIVAGDSYEQYF.